This T cell receptor (beta chain) is drawn from a study of Tregs in tolerant kidney transplant recipients. Overall study results and limits: Expanding Tregs on activated donor B cells appeared to best identify donor-specific TCRbeta clones.

Data came from immunoSEQ multiplex PCR; TCRdb stores just in-frame clones and leaves some out. This table holds about 240,000 clones, roughly 84% found once. CDR3 length: 20 amino acids. V was clipped by 5 bases and J by 0 bases, with 26 bases between them. CDR1 is MNHEY and CDR2 is SMNVEV in the germline V gene (reference sequence). A remark on this clone: The target antigen is unknown.

The J gene is TRBJ1-5, the V gene TRBV27; the D gene is possibly TRBD1 (6 bases). Sequences were obtained from CD4+ T cells from blood. The source of this sequence is a human donor in good health. In DNA form, the CDR3 reads TGTGCCAGCAGTCCCGCGCCCCGGGGGGCGGGAGTATATAGCAATCAGCCCCAGCATTTT. Translation: CASSPAPRGAGVYSNQPQHF.